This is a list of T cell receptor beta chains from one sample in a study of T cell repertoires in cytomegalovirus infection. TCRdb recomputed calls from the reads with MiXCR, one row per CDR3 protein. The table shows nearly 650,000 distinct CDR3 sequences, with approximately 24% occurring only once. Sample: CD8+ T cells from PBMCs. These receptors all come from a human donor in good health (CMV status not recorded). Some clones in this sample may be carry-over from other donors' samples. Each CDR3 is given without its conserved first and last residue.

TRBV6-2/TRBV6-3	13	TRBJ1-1	ASSYGGLLDTEAF
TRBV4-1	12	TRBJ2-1	ASSQSRGPTEQF
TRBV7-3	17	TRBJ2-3	ASSLRSPSDSGLTDTQY
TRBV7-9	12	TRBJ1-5	ASSLASGSQPQH
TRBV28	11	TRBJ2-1	ASGGTDYNEQF
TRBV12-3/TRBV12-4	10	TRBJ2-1	ASSPERLEQF
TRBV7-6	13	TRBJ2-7	ASSPAAENTYEQY
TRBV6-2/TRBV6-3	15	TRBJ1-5	ASSYLPRTVEDQPQH
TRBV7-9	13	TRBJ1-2	ASSFDLTANYGYT
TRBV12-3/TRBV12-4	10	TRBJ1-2	ANSTGLLGYT
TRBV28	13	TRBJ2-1	ASSRRLSGRNEQF
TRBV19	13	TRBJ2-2	ASSIDPGGFGELF
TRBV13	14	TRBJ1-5	ASSLGTPAGNQPQH
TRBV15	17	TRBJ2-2	ATSSPEGASGGAAGELF
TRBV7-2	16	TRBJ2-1	ASSLALGRGISYNEQF
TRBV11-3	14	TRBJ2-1	ASSRTGQGAYNEQF
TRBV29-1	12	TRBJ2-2	SADSQAGTGELF
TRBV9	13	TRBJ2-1	ASSVGAQNYNEQF
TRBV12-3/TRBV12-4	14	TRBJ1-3	ASSLGTPEAGNTIY
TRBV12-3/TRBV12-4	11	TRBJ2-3	ASSSPGGDTQY
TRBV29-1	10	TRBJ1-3	SVSQSGNTIY
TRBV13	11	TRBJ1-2	ASSAHRNYGYT
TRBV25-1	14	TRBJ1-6	ASSVPDRGLNSPLH
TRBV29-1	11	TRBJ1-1	SVGQGFDTEAF
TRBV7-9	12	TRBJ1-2	ASSPPGYDYGYT
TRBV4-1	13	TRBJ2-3	ASSHRDRGTDTQY
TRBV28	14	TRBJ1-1	ASSLEGLRMNTEAF
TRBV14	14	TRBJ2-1	ASSHLLSTFGNEQF
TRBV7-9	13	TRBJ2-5	ASSSLGLGQETQY
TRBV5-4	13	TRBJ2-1	ASSLGDPPGNEQF
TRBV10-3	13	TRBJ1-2	AISGGTALISGYT
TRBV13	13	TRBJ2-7	ASSVTGYAAYEQY
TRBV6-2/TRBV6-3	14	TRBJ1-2	ASSPNPGSTNYGYT
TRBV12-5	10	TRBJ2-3	ASGMRADTQY
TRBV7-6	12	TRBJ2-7	ASSLGDSGYEQY
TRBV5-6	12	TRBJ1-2	ASSLPNRERGYT
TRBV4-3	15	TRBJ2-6	ANSPWTGNNGANALT
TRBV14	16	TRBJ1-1	ASSQKPVGSSTRGLAF
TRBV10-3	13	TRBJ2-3	ATQGSGTTPDTQY
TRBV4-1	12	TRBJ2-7	ASSQRDGAYEQY
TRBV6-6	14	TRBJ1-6	ASSQTMGGRDSSLH
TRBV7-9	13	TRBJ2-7	ASSLPGTSTNEQY
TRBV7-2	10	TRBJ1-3	ASRGDRNTIY
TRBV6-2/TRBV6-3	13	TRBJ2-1	ASRTGGASYYEQF
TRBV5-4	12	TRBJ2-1	ASSQRGSNNEQF
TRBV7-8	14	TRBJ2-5	ASRQTSGGARETQY
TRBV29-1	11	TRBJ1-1	SVGGQSNTEAF
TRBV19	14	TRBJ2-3	ASSYRVSQLPDTQY
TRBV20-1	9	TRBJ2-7	SAWTNYEQY
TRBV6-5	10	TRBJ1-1	ASGQTNTEAF
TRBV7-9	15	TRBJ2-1	ASILNGGALVNNERF
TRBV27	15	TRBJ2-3	ASSQRAGRSSTDTQY
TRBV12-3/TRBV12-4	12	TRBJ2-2	ASSRLPGVGELF
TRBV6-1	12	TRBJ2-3	ASIILVGTDTQY
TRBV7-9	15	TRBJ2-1	ASSSEPTSALVNEQF
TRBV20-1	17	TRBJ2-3	SARDLFWAGETGTDTQY
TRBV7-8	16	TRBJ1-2	ASSYEPGQGLLGYGYT
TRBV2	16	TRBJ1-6	ASSDVGTGGFGNSPLH
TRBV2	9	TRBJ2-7	ASSDLHEQY